This T cell receptor beta chain was identified in a study of vaccination and CD4 T cells after COVID-19 (dated by TCRdb to 2022 to 2024). Context from the whole study: SARS-CoV-2 positivity had been established in the convalescent patients by nasal swab PCR, and mild disease was recorded in roughly ten of these patients and severe disease in one. The cultures were stimulated with overlapping spike peptide pools from SARS-CoV-2 and from the common cold coronaviruses HCoV-NL63, HCoV-OC43 and HCoV-229E. Participants received two doses of either the Pfizer-BioNTech BNT162b2 vaccine (n=8) or the Moderna mRNA-1273 vaccine (n=2). As controls, cultures received a CEFX viral epitope pool (the positive control), an HIV-1 Nef peptide pool (the negative control), or no peptide at all. Six males and four females were included in the convalescent cohort, with two Hispanic individuals, seven Caucasians, two Asians and one multiracial person represented. Post-vaccine blood samples were taken a median of 72 days after the second vaccine dose, with a range of roughly 13 to 250 days. The spike-specific CD4+ TCR repertoire was compared before and after mRNA vaccination in approximately 9 COVID-19 convalescent patients and a few infection-naive healthy vaccine recipients. Post-COVID blood samples were collected from convalescent patients a median of around 100 days after diagnosis, with a range of about 30 to 161 days. Broad study findings and their caveats: In convalescent patients, nearly all vaccine-specific clones (304 of 307) were found to be mono-reactive for SARS-CoV-2 spike rather than cross-reactive with common cold coronaviruses. Relatively few convalescent patients were included in the study, and early timepoints after natural infection were not analyzed. Among convalescent patients, a median about 86% of the SARS-CoV-2-reactive clones seen after vaccination appeared only after vaccination, which suggests priming specific to the vaccine. The median count of SARS-CoV-2-reactive clonotypes went up from roughly 21 after infection to a few dozen after vaccination, although the change was not significant.

According to the germline V gene (reference sequence), CDR1 reads DFQATT and CDR2 reads SNEGSKA. The CDR3 starts with the cysteine, ends with the phenylalanine, and has 14 residues. Only CDR3 DNA remains: 42 bases, in frame from the first base. Trimming costs V 6 bases and J 8 bases, and their ends lie 19 bases apart. To note about this clonotype: There is no known antigen for this receptor. One base away there is no much larger clone; base qualities are not given.

This sample's treatment or condition label indicates: approximately 9-day PBMC culture with coronavirus spike peptide pools or control peptides (ViraFEST assay). The ViraFEST assay was used in the study, in which antigen-specific T cells were expanded with peptide pools and expanded clonotypes were subsequently identified by TCR sequencing. The positive SARS-CoV-2 PCR tests of the convalescent patients were dated from March to December 2020, before the Alpha, Beta and Delta variants emerged in the United States. Each well held approximately 2 million PBMCs cultured in IMDM containing roughly 5% human AB serum and around 9.2 IU/ml IL-2, with around 9.2 ug/ml peptide pools added. On days 3 and 7, half of the culture medium was replaced with fresh IL-2-containing medium. CD4+ T cells were isolated after approximately ten days of culture through negative selection using the EasySep CD4+ T cell isolation kit. PBMCs were separated from whole blood using Ficoll-Paque Plus gradient centrifugation and then either used fresh or cryopreserved at -140C. In general, triplicate wells were set up for every culture condition.

Receptors were amplified or captured by PCR. DNA from cultured CD4+ T cells was subjected to TCR sequencing with the Oncomine TCR Beta short-read assay at the Johns Hopkins FTIC core. The QIAamp micro DNA kit was used to extract genomic DNA from the cultured CD4+ T cells. Oncomine TCR Beta libraries from cultured CD4+ T cells were pooled using unique dual indexes and sequenced on an Illumina iSeq 100. The authors processed their data as follows. Non-productive sequences were removed, and CDR3s that did not start with C, did not end with F or W, or were shorter than 7 amino acids were discarded. Antigen-specific clonotypes were identified with the MANAFEST web application by comparing peptide-stimulated wells with reference and other culture wells. To be called positive, a clone needed an FDR below 0.05, an odds ratio above 5, and a productive frequency above 0.1% in at least two of three replicate wells. Cross-reactive clonotypes were defined as significantly expanded in both SARS-CoV-2 spike wells and at least one common cold coronavirus spike condition. Levenshtein distances (stringdist) and unrooted phylogenetic trees (ape) in R version 3.6.1 were used to assess CDR3 homology. In-frame beta chains were kept once TCRdb had trimmed the public reads at Q25 with fastp and called clones with MiXCR. Records with the same CDR3 protein are collapsed into one entry carrying the most frequent genes and DNA. These V and J calls rely on TCRdb rather than the paper's analysis. This sample is represented by roughly 13,000 distinct CDR3 sequences; 61% of them were singletons. The ten biggest clones cover roughly 11% of the sample.

The receptor was derived from a human donor who had recovered from COVID-19. This chain is built from TRBV20-1 and TRBJ1-4; perhaps TRBD1 is the D gene, with 6 bases matching. Sequencing used CD4+ T cells from blood, cultured in vitro. The nucleotide sequence is TGCAGTGCCCAAGGGGGGGGGCGAAGGGAAAAACTGTTTTTT. It specifies CSAQGGGRREKLFF.